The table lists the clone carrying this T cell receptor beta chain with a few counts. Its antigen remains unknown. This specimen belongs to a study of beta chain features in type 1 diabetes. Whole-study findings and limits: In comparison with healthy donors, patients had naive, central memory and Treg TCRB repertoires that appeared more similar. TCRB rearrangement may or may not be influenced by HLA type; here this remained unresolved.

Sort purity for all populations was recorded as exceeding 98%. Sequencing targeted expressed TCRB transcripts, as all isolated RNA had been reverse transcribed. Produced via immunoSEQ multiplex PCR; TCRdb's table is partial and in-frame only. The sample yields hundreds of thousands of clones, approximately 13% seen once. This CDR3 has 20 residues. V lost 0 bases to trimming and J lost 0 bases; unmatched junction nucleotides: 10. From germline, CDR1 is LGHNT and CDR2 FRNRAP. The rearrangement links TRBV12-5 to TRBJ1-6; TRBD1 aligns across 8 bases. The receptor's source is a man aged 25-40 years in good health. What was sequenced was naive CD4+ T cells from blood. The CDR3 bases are TGTGCTAGTGGTTTGGTCCTAGGACAGGGAGGAAGCTCCTATAATTCACCCCTCCACTTT. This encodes CASGLVLGQGGSSYNSPLHF. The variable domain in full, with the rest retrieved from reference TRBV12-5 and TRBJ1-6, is DARVTQTPRHKVTEMGQEVTMRCQPILGHNTVFWYRQTMMQGLELLAYFRNRAPLDDSGMPKDRFSAEMPDATLATLKIQPSEPRDSAVYFCASGLVLGQGGSSYNSPLHFGNGTRLTVT.